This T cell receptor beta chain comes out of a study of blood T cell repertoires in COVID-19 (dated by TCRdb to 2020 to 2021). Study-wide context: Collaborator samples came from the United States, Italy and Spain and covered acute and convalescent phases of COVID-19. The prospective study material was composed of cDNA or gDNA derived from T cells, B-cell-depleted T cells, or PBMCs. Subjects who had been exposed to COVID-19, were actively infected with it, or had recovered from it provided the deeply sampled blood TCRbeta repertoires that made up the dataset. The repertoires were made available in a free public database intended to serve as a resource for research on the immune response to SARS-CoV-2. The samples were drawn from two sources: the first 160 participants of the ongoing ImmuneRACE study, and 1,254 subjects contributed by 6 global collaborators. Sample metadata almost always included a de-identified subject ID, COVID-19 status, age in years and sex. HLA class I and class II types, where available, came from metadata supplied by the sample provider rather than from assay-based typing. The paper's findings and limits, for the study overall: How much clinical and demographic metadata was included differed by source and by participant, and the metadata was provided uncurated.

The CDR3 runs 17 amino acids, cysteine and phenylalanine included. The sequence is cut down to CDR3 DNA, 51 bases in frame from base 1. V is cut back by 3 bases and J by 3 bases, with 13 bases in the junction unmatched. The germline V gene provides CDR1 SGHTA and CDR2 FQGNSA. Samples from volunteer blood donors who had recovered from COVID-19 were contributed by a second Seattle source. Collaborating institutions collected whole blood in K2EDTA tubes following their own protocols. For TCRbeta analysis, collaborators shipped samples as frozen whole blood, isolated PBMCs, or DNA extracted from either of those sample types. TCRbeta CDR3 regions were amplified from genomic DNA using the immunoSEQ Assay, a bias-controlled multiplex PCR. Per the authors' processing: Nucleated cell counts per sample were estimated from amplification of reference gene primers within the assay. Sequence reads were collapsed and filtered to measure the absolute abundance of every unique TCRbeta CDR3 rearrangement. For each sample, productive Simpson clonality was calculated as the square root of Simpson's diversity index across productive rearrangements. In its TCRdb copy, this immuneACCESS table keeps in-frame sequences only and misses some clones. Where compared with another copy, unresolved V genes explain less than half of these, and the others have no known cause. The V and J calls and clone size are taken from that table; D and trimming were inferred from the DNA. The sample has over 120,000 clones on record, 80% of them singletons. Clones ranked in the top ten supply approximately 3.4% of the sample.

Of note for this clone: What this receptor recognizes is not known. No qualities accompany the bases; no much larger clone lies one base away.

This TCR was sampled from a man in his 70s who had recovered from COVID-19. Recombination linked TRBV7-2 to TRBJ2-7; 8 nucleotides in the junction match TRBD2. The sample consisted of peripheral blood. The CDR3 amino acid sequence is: CASSFLSREGLIYEQYF. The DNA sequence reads TGTGCCAGCAGCTTCCTGTCTCGGGAGGGCCTAATCTACGAGCAGTACTTC. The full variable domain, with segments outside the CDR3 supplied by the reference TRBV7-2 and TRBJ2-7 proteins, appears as GAGVSQSPSNKVTEKGKDVELRCDPISGHTALYWYRQSLGQGLEFLIYFQGNSAPDKSGLPSDRFSAERTGGSVSTLTIQRTQQEDSAVYLCASSFLSREGLIYEQYFGPGTRLTVT.